This TCR beta chain was documented in a study of T-cell memory formation after mild COVID-19. Study-wide context: TCR clusters showed largely donor specificity.

TCRdb itself ran the 5' RACE reads through MiXCR, one entry per CDR3 protein. Of roughly 110,000 distinct CDR3 sequences listed, around 15% were seen once; the top ten hold approximately 28%. V dropped 4 bases and J dropped 2 bases, with 8 bases sitting between them. Germline V gene data show CDR1 as LNHDA and CDR2 as SQIVND (reference sequence). The CDR3 loop spans 13 amino acids. The chain joins TRBV19 to TRBJ1-1; weak D call: TRBD1 (5 bases). The receptor comes from an adult woman who had mild COVID-19 (a few samples of this study predate the infection). Cell type and time point are not known. The sample comprised PBMCs or a T cell subset sorted from them (not recorded which). The CDR3 coding sequence is TGTGCCAGTAGTAAGCAGGGAAACACTGAAGCTTTCTTT. As protein: CASSKQGNTEAFF.